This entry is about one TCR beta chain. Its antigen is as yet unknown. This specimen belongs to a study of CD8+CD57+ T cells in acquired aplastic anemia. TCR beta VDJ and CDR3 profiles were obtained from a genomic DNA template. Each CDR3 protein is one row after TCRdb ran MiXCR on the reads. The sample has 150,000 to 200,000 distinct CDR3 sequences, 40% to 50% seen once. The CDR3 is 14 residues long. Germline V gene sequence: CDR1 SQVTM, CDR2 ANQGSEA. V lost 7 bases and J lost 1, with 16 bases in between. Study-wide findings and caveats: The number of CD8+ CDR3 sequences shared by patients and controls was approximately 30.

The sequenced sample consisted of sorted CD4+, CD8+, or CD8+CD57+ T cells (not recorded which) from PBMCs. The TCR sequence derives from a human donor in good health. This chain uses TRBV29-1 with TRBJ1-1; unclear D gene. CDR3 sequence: CSADLGSGNTEAFF. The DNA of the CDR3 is TGCAGCGCCGACCTGGGGTCCGGGAACACTGAAGCTTTCTTT. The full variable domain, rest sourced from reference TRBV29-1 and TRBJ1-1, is SAVISQKPSRDICQRGTSLTIQCQVDSQVTMMFWYRQQPGQSLTLIATANQGSEATYESGFVIDKFPISRPNLTFSTLTVSNMSPEDSSIYLCSADLGSGNTEAFFGQGTRLTVV.